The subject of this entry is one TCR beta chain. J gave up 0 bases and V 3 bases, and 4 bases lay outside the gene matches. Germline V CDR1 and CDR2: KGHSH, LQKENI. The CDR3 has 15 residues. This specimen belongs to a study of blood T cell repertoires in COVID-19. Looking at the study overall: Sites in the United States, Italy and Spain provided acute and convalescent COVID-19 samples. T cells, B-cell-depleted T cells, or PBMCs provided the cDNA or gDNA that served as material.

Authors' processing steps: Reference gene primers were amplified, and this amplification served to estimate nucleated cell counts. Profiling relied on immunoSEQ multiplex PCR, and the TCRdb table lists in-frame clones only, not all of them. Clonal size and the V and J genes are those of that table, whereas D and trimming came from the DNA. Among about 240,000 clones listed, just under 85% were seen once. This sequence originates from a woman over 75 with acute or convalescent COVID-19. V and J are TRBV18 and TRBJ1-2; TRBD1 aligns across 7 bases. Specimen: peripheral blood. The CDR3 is CASSPSGTANYGYTF. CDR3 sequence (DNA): TGTGCCAGCTCACCGTCCGGGACAGCTAACTATGGCTACACCTTC.